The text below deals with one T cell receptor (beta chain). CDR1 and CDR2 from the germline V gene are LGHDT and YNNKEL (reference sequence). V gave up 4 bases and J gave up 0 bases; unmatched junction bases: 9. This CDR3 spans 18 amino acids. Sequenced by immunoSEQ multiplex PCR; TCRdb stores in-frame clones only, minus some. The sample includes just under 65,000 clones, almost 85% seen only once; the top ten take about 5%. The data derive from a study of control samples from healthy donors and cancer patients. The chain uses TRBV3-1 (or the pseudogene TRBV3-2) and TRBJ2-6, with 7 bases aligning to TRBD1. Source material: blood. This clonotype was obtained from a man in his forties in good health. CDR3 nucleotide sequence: TGTGCCAGCAGCCCCCAGCAGGGGGTCCGCTCTGGGGCCAACGTCCTGACTTTC. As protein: CASSPQQGVRSGANVLTF.